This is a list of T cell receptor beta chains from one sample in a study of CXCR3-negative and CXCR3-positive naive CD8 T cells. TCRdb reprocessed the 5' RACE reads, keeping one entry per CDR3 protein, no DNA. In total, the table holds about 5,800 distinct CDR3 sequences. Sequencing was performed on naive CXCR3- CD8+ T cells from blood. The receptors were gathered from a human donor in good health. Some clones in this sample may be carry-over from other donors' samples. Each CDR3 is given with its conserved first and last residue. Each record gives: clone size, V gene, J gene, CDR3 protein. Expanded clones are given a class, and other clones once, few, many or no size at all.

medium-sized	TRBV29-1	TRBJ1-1	CSAREGLVAEAFF
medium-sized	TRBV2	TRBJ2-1	CASSRTPGLALNEQFF
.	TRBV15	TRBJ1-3	CATSSGQGARGNTIYF
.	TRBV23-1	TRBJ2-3	CASTNPGQYTDTQYF
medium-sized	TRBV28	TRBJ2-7	CASRPIAGPIYEQYF
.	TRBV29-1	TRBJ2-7	CSVGGGVYEQYF
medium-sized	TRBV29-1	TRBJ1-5	CSVSSLGQPQHF
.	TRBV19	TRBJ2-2	CASLTVTGELFF
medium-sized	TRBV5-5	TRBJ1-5	CASPKGGWQRHSNQPQHF
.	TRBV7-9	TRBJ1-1	CASSQGTGGNTEAFF
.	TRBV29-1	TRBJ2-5	CSVEVREETQYF
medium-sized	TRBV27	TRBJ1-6	CASSSDRGGRNSPLHF
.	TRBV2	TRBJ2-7	CASSEARDYEQYF
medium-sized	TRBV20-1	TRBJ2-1	CSASHRGTSYNEQFF
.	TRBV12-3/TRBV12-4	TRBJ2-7	CASSLEAGTSYEQYF
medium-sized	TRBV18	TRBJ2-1	CASSPLPLGTSGRNEQFF
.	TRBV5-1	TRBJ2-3	CASRPPRTGMSTDTQYF
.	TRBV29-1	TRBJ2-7	CSVLLGGPYEQYF
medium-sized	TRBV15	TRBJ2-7	CATSSRGQAAYEQYF
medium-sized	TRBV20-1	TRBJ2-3	CSARGGNTDTQYF
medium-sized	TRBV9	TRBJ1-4	CASSPRQNEKLFF
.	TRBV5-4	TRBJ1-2	CASSYSTEANYGYTF
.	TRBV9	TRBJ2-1	CASSPGGNNEQFF
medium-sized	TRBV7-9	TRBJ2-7	CASSRTPDKTYEQYF
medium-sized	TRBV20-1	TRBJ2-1	CSWSWEDEQFF
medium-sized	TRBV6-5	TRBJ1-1	CASSLAGGRFTEAFF
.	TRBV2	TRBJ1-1	CASSEERQGNTEAFF
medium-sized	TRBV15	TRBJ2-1	CATSRRLAEYNEQFF